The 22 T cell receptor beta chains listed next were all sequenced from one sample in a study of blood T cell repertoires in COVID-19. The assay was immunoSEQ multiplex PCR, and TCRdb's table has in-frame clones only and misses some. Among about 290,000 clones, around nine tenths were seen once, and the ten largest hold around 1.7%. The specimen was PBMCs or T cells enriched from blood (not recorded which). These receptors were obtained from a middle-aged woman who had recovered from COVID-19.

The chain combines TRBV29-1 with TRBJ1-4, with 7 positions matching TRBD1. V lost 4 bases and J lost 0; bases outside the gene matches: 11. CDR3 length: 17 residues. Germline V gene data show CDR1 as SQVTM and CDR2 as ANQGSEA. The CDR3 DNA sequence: TGCAGCGTTGGAATATCCGGGACAGCCGCAACTAATGAAAAACTGTTTTTT. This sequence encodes CSVGISGTAATNEKLFF.

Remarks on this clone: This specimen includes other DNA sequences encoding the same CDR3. DNA of the CDR3: TGTGCCAGCAGTGAAACAGGTTCTGGAAACACCATATATTTT. Amino acid sequence: CASSETGSGNTIYF. V gene TRBV6-1 combines with J gene TRBJ1-3; a weak D match, TRBD1 (5 bases). Looked up from germline, CDR1 is MNHNS and CDR2 is SASEGT. This CDR3 is built from 14 residues. V was cut by 2 bases and J by 1 base, with 6 bases left in between.

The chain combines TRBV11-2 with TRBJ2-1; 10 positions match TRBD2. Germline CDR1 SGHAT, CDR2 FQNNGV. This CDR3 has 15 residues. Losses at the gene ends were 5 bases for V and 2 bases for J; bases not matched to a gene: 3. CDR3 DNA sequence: TGTGCCAGCAGCCCTAGCGGGAGCACCTACAATGAGCAGTTCTTC. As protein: CASSPSGSTYNEQFF.

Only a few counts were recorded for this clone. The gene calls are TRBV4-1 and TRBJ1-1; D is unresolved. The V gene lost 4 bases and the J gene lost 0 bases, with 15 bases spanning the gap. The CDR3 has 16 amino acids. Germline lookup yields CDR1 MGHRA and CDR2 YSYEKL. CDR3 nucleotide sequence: TGCGCCAGCAGCCCTCTTTCGAACATTTTGAACACTGAAGCTTTCTTT. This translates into CASSPLSNILNTEAFF.

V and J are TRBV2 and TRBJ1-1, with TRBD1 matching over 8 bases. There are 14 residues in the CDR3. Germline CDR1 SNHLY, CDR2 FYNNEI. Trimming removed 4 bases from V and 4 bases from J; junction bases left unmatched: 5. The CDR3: CASSGFGQGTEAFF. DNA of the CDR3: TGTGCCAGCAGTGGTTTTGGACAGGGCACTGAAGCTTTCTTT.

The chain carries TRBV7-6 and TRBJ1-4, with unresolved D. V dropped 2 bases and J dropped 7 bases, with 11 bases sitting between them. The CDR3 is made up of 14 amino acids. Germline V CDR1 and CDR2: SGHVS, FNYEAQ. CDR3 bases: TGTGCCAGCAGCTTAAGGGCAGGAGGTGAAAAACTGTTTTTT. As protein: CASSLRAGGEKLFF.

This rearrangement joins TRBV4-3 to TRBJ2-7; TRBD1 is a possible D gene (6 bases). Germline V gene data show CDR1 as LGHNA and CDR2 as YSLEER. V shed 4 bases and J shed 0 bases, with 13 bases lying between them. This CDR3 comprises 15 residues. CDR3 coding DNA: TGCGCCAGCAGCCCCGGACAGTCCTACTCCTACGAGCAGTACTTC. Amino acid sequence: CASSPGQSYSYEQYF.

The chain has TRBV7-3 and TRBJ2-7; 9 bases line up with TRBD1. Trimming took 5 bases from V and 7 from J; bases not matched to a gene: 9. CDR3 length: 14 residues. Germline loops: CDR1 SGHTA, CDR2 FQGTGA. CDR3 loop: CASSKFPGQGEQYF. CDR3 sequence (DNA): TGTGCCAGCAGCAAGTTCCCGGGACAGGGAGAGCAGTACTTC.

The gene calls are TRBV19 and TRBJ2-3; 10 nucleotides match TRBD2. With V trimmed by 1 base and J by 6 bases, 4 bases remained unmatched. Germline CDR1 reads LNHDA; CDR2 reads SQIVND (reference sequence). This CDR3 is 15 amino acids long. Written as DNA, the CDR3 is TGTGCCAGTAGTATAGCCAGCGGGAGGGGGGATACGCAGTATTTT. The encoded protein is CASSIASGRGDTQYF.

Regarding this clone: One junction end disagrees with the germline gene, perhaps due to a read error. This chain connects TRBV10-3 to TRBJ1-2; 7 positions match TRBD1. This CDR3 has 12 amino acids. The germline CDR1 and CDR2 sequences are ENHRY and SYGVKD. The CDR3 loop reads CASSSGQAGYTF. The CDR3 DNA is TGTGCCAGCAGTTCCGGACAGGCTGGCTACACCTTC.

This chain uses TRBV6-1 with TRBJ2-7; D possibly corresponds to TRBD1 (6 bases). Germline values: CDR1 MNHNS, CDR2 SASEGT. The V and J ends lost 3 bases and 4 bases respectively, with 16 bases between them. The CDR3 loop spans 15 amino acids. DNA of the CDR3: TGTGCCAGCAGTGAGACTGGGACAAATTATTACGAGCAGTACTTC. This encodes CASSETGTNYYEQYF.

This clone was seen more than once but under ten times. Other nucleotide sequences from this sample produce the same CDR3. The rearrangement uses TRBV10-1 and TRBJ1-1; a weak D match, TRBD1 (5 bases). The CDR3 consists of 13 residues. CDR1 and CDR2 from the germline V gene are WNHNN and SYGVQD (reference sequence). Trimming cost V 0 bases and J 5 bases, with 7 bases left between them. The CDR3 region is CASSESRGTEAFF. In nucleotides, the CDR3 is TGCGCCAGCAGTGAGTCAAGGGGTACTGAAGCTTTCTTT.

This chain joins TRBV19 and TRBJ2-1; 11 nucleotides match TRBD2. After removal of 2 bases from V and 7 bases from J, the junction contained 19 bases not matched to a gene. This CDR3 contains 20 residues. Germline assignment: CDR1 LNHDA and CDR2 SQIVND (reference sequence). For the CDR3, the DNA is TGTGCCAGTAGTATACCCTTCCAAAGAAATAGCGGGGGGGCCAGAAATGAGCAGTTCTTC. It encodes CASSIPFQRNSGGARNEQFF.

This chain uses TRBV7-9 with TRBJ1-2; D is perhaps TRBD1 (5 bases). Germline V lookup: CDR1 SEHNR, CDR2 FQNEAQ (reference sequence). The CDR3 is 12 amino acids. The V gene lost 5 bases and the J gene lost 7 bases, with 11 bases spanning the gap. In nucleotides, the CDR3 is TGTGCCAGCAGCGAAACAGGAGCTGGCTACACCTTC. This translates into CASSETGAGYTF.

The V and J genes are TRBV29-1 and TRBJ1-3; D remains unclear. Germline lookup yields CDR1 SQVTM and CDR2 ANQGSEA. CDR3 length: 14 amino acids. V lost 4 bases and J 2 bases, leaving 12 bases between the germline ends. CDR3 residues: CSVGSVAAGNTIYF. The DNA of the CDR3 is TGCAGCGTTGGGTCGGTAGCTGCTGGAAACACCATATATTTT.

The CDR3 coding sequence is TGTGCCAGCAGCTTAGTAGCTATCCGCAGCAGGGGGTGGGAGACCCAGTACTTC. It codes for CASSLVAIRSRGWETQYF. J is TRBJ2-5 and V is TRBV7-2, with TRBD1 identical over 7 bases. Germline trimming cut 1 base from V and 5 bases from J; bases unmatched to any gene: 16. Looked up from germline, CDR1 is SGHTA and CDR2 is FQGNSA. The length of the CDR3 is 18 residues.

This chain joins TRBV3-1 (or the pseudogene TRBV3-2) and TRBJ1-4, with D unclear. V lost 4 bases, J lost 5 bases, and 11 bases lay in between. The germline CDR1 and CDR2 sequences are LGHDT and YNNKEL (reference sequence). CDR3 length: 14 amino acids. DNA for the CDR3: TGTGCCAGCAGCCCCCCGTCTCCGAATGAAAAACTGTTTTTT. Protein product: CASSPPSPNEKLFF.

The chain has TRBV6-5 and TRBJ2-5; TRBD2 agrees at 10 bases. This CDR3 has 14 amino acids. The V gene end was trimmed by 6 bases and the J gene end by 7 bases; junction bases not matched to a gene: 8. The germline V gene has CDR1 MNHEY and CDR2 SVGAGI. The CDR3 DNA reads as TGTGCCAGCAGAAGAGCGGGAGGGCCCGGGACCCAGTACTTC. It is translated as CASRRAGGPGTQYF.

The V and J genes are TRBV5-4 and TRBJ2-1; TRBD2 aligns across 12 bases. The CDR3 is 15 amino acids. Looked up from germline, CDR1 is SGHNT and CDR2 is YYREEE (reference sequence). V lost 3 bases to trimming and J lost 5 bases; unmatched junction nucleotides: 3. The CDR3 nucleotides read TGTGCCAGCAGCTATACTAGCGGGAGGCACAATGAGCAGTTCTTC. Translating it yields CASSYTSGRHNEQFF.

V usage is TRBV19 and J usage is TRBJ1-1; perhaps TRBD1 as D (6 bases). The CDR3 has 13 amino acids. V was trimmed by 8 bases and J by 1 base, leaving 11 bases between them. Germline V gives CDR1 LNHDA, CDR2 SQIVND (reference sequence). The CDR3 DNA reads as TGTGCCAGTTGTACACAGGGGAACACTGAAGCTTTCTTT. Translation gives CASCTQGNTEAFF.

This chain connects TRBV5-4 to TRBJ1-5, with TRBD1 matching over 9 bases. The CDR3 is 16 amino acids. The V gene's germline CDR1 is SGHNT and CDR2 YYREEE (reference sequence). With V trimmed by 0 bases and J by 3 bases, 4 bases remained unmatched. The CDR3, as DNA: TGTGCCAGCAGCTTGGGGACAGGGGTGGACAATCAGCCCCAGCATTTT. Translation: CASSLGTGVDNQPQHF.

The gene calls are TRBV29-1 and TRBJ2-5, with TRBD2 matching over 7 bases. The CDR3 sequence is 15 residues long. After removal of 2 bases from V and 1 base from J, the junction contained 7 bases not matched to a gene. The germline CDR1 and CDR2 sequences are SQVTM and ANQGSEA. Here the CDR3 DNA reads TGCAGCGTTGAAAAGGATCGGACTAGCCAAGAGACCCAGTACTTC. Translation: CSVEKDRTSQETQYF.